The 31 T cell receptor beta chains reported below all come from one sample, sequenced in a study of T cells in localized non-small cell lung cancer. Measured with immunoSEQ multiplex PCR; TCRdb has only the in-frame clones, and not every one. The sample has tens of thousands of clones, approximately 80% seen once. Material: peripheral blood, obtained before any cancer treatment. All receptors come from a male donor older than 55 with stage II squamous cell lung carcinoma.

This chain connects TRBV2 to TRBJ2-5; D perhaps matches TRBD2 (5 bases). Germline V gene lookup returns CDR1 SNHLY and CDR2 FYNNEI. The CDR3 covers 15 residues. V dropped 7 bases and J dropped 4 bases, with 19 bases sitting between them. DNA for the CDR3: TGTGCCAGCACAATCGGATCGGGGTCTGGAGAGACCCAGTACTTC. Protein product: CASTIGSGSGETQYF.

J is TRBJ2-2 and V is TRBV19; possibly TRBD1 or TRBD2 for D (5 bases each). This CDR3 comprises 15 residues. CDR1 is LNHDA and CDR2 is SQIVND in the germline V gene (reference sequence). Trimming stripped 4 bases from V and 1 base from J, with 10 bases between. Here the CDR3 DNA reads TGTGCCAGTAGTACCGGGACGGTGAACACCGGGGAGCTGTTTTTT. Protein sequence: CASSTGTVNTGELFF.

The rearrangement joins TRBV7-9 to TRBJ2-2; D is uncertain. The CDR3 runs 14 residues. V was cut by 0 bases and J by 4 bases, with 6 bases left in between. Germline V lookup: CDR1 SEHNR, CDR2 FQNEAQ (reference sequence). CDR3 DNA: TGTGCCAGCAGCTTAGCGGGCGTCACCGGGGAGCTGTTTTTT. It codes for CASSLAGVTGELFF.

J is TRBJ2-1 and V is TRBV5-1; D perhaps matches TRBD2 (7 bases). This CDR3 has 14 amino acids. V lost 3 bases and J lost 9, with 16 bases in between. Germline assignment: CDR1 SGHRS and CDR2 YFSETQ. CDR3 in DNA: TGCGCCAGCAGCTCAAGAGGGGGGGCCGGTGAGCAGTTCTTC. Its protein is CASSSRGGAGEQFF.

J is TRBJ1-1 and V is TRBV6-1; no clear D gene. V dropped 2 bases and J dropped 4 bases, with 8 bases sitting between them. Germline V CDR1 and CDR2: MNHNS, SASEGT. The CDR3 consists of 13 residues. The CDR3 sequence is CASSELLGTEAFF. The CDR3 DNA reads TGTGCCAGCAGTGAACTACTAGGCACTGAAGCTTTCTTT.

The CDR3 DNA follows: TGTGCCAGCAGCGAACAGGGCGAGAGCACTGAAGCTTTCTTT. Encoded protein: CASSEQGESTEAFF. The chain is built from TRBV9 and TRBJ1-1, with D maybe TRBD1 (6 bases). V lost 3 bases, J lost 4 bases, and 13 bases lay in between. Germline V gene data show CDR1 as SGDLS and CDR2 as YYNGEE. This CDR3 comprises 14 residues.

The DNA for the CDR3 is TGTGCCAGCAGGAATGCAGGAGCGAGCCGCGAAAAACTGTTTTTT. Translating it yields CASRNAGASREKLFF. The V and J genes are TRBV6-6 and TRBJ1-4; no clear D gene. The CDR3 is 15 residues long. Germline loops: CDR1 MNHNY, CDR2 SVGAGI (reference sequence). V lost 6 bases, J lost 8 bases, and 19 bases lay in between.

The genes are TRBV18 and TRBJ1-3, with D perhaps matching TRBD1 (6 bases). The ends were cut back, 5 bases at V and 2 bases at J, with 10 bases in the middle. The CDR3 has 14 amino acids. CDR1 is KGHSH, CDR2 LQKENI, per germline. CDR3 loop: CASSSGDPGNTIYF. CDR3 nucleotide sequence: TGTGCCAGCTCATCAGGGGACCCTGGAAACACCATATATTTT.

The V call is TRBV7-3, the J call TRBJ2-6, with no clear D. Germline V gene data show CDR1 as SGHTA and CDR2 as FQGTGA. The CDR3 is 20 amino acids. V dropped 1 base and J dropped 0 bases, with 19 bases sitting between them. CDR3 in amino acids: CASSLRADPLLSSGANVLTF. For the CDR3, the DNA is TGTGCCAGCAGCTTAAGGGCAGACCCTCTGTTGAGCTCTGGGGCCAACGTCCTGACTTTC.

V usage is TRBV7-9 and J usage is TRBJ1-6, with 7 bases that match TRBD1. This CDR3 is 13 amino acids long. V was clipped by 5 bases and J by 14 bases; unmatched bases: 9. Germline values: CDR1 SEHNR, CDR2 FQNEAQ (reference sequence). The CDR3 DNA is TGTGCCAGCAGCCCACAGGGGATGCGAACCCTCCACTTT. It specifies CASSPQGMRTLHF.

The rearrangement links TRBV6-1 to TRBJ1-2; 9 bases fit TRBD1. V gave up 7 bases and J gave up 2 bases; unmatched junction bases: 5. The germline V gene encodes CDR1 MNHNS and CDR2 SASEGT. The CDR3 has 14 residues. The CDR3 DNA is TGTGCCAGCATCCGGGACAGGGAAAACTATGGCTACACCTTC. It encodes CASIRDRENYGYTF.

This chain uses TRBV19 with TRBJ2-4; TRBD1 matches at 8 bases. CDR3 length equals 15 residues. The germline V gene has CDR1 LNHDA and CDR2 SQIVND (reference sequence). V trimming: 3 bases; J trimming: 8 bases; junction bases outside the gene matches: 9. The CDR3 DNA reads TGTGCCAGTAGTATCCCCAGGGGGCGATTATACATTCAGTACTTC. Its translation: CASSIPRGRLYIQYF.

This chain links TRBV28 with TRBJ2-7; 8 bases match TRBD1. Trimming took 6 bases from V and 0 from J; bases not matched to a gene: 7. Germline values: CDR1 MDHEN, CDR2 SYDVKM. The CDR3 spans 15 residues. The CDR3 reads CASRGPRGLSYEQYF. The CDR3 DNA follows: TGTGCCAGCAGAGGGCCCAGGGGGCTCTCCTACGAGCAGTACTTC. Drawing the rest from reference TRBV28 and TRBJ2-7, the complete variable domain is DVKVTQSSRYLVKRTGEKVFLECVQDMDHENMFWYRQDPGLGLRLIYFSYDVKMKEKGDIPEGYSVSREKKERFSLILESASTNQTSMYLCASRGPRGLSYEQYFGPGTRLTVT.

The genes are TRBV4-3 and TRBJ2-1; D might be TRBD2 (7 bases). The germline CDR1 and CDR2 sequences are LGHNA and YSLEER. V lost 5 bases, J lost 4 bases, and 18 bases lay in between. The CDR3 loop spans 16 amino acids. The CDR3 loop reads CASSRERGGWYNEQFF. Here the CDR3 DNA reads TGCGCCAGCAGCAGAGAGAGGGGGGGTTGGTACAATGAGCAGTTCTTC.

This clone was counted a few times. V gene TRBV7-2 combines with J gene TRBJ2-3, with a possible D match to TRBD2 (6 bases). Germline CDR1 is SGHTA and CDR2 is FQGNSA. The CDR3 is 15 amino acids. V was pared by 5 bases and J by 4 bases, with 16 bases between. CDR3 sequence reads: CASSPPGLGADTQYF. CDR3 DNA sequence: TGTGCCAGCAGCCCTCCGGGACTTGGCGCAGATACGCAGTATTTT. The full variable domain, with the rest looked up from reference TRBV7-2 and TRBJ2-3, is GAGVSQSPSNKVTEKGKDVELRCDPISGHTALYWYRQSLGQGLEFLIYFQGNSAPDKSGLPSDRFSAERTGGSVSTLTIQRTQQEDSAVYLCASSPPGLGADTQYFGPGTRLTVL.

J is TRBJ1-4 and V is TRBV30, with 10 bases aligning to TRBD1. Germline CDR1 and CDR2: GTSNPN and SVGIG (reference sequence). The CDR3 sequence is 15 residues long. J was trimmed by 2 bases and V by 5 bases; bases with no gene match: 5. CDR3 loop: CAWGGQGFTNEKLFF. Here the CDR3 DNA reads TGTGCCTGGGGGGGACAGGGGTTCACTAATGAAAAACTGTTTTTT.

This clone was detected only once. The V call is TRBV5-4, the J call TRBJ2-7; D is perhaps TRBD1 (7 bases). The CDR3 is made up of 13 amino acids. Germline lookup yields CDR1 SGHNT and CDR2 YYREEE (reference sequence). Between the trimmed V and J ends, which lost 4 bases and 3 bases, there was a span of 11 bases. In nucleotides, the CDR3 is TGTGCCAGCAGCGGCGGGGACAGCTACGAGCAGTACTTC. As protein: CASSGGDSYEQYF.

The rearrangement joins TRBV5-4 to TRBJ2-7; 11 bases match TRBD1. Germline V gives CDR1 SGHNT, CDR2 YYREEE (reference sequence). The length of the CDR3 is 15 residues. The V segment lost 6 bases and the J segment 3 bases; nucleotides outside the gene matches: 8. This CDR3 reads CASTSPGQGDYEQYF. CDR3 DNA: TGTGCCAGCACCTCCCCGGGACAGGGGGACTACGAGCAGTACTTC.

This rearrangement joins TRBV11-2 to TRBJ2-5, with TRBD2 matching over 8 bases. The CDR3 contains 15 residues. Germline CDR1 SGHAT, CDR2 FQNNGV. V lost 0 bases, J lost 4 bases, and 4 bases stayed unmatched. The CDR3 DNA sequence: TGTGCCAGCAGCTTAGATCTCGGGGGGGCAGAGACCCAGTACTTC. Translation: CASSLDLGGAETQYF.

The chain joins TRBV7-3 to TRBJ1-6; D is uncertain. The CDR3 totals 12 residues. Germline V CDR1 and CDR2: SGHTA, FQGTGA. Deletions cut 3 bases from V and 7 bases from J, with 4 bases between. DNA for the CDR3: TGTGCCAGCAGCTTGGGAAATTCACCCCTCCACTTT. Translating gives CASSLGNSPLHF.

The V and J genes are TRBV2 and TRBJ1-5; D may be TRBD1 (6 bases). Trimming removed 5 bases from V and 3 bases from J, with 11 bases in between. This CDR3 is built from 14 residues. Germline V gene data show CDR1 as SNHLY and CDR2 as FYNNEI. The CDR3 bases are TGTGCCAGCAGTACGGACAGTTTCAATCAGCCCCAGCATTTT. It is translated as CASSTDSFNQPQHF.

This chain uses TRBV9 with TRBJ1-1; 7 bases are a match to TRBD1. The V gene's germline CDR1 is SGDLS and CDR2 YYNGEE. V trimming: 3 bases; J trimming: 0 bases; junction bases outside the gene matches: 5. This CDR3 region has 15 residues. CDR3 bases: TGTGCCAGCAGCGCCGCGGGACAGCTGAACACTGAAGCTTTCTTT. Translation gives CASSAAGQLNTEAFF.

The V gene is TRBV30, the J gene TRBJ1-2; D uncertain. This CDR3 region has 12 residues. V was cut by 1 base and J by 2 bases, with 5 bases left in between. The germline CDR1 and CDR2 sequences are GTSNPN and SVGIG (reference sequence). CDR3 sequence reads: CAWSGRNYGYTF. Written as DNA, the CDR3 is TGTGCCTGGAGTGGCAGGAACTATGGCTACACCTTC.

This chain connects TRBV6-6 to TRBJ1-1; no firm D call. V was shortened by 5 bases and J by 0 bases, with 7 bases between the two germline ends. Germline assignment: CDR1 MNHNY and CDR2 SVGAGI (reference sequence). The CDR3 has 13 amino acids. CDR3 sequence reads: CASSNKLNTEAFF. CDR3 nucleotide sequence: TGTGCCAGCAGTAACAAATTGAACACTGAAGCTTTCTTT.

This rearrangement joins TRBV14 to TRBJ2-1; the match to TRBD2 covers 7 bases. Per germline, CDR1 SGHDN and CDR2 FVKESK. The J segment lost 2 bases and the V segment lost 1 base, leaving 5 bases of the junction unmatched. This CDR3 is 16 amino acids long. The CDR3 coding sequence is TGTGCCAGCAGCCAAGGGGCGGGAGCCGCCTACAATGAGCAGTTCTTC. Translated, it gives CASSQGAGAAYNEQFF.

This rearrangement joins TRBV19 to TRBJ1-5, with TRBD1 matching 7 bases. This CDR3 region has 13 residues. In germline, CDR1 is LNHDA, CDR2 SQIVND (reference sequence). With V trimmed by 6 bases and J by 4 bases, 3 bases remained unmatched. The CDR3 loop is CASRDRDNQPQHF. The CDR3 DNA reads as TGTGCCAGTAGAGACAGGGATAATCAGCCCCAGCATTTT.

The V gene is TRBV6-1, the J gene TRBJ1-2, with D perhaps TRBD1 (5 bases). The length of the CDR3 is 17 residues. V gave up 4 bases and J gave up 1 base, with 19 bases separating them. The germline gives CDR1 MNHNS, CDR2 SASEGT. The CDR3 here is CASSGTGAVGINYGYTF. CDR3 DNA: TGTGCCAGCAGTGGGACTGGGGCAGTGGGGATTAACTATGGCTACACCTTC.

This clone was seen only once. This chain joins TRBV5-1 and TRBJ2-3, with 13 bases aligning to TRBD2. J was trimmed by 2 bases and V by 4 bases; bases with no gene match: 4. Germline CDR1 is SGHRS and CDR2 is YFSETQ. The CDR3 consists of 16 residues. CDR3 sequence (DNA): TGCGCCAGCAGCGGGGGGACTAGCGGGAACACAGATACGCAGTATTTT. This gives the protein CASSGGTSGNTDTQYF. Together with reference TRBV5-1 and TRBJ2-3, the CDR3 gives the full variable domain: KAGVTQTPRYLIKTRGQQVTLSCSPISGHRSVSWYQQTPGQGLQFLFEYFSETQRNKGNFPGRFSGRQFSNSRSEMNVSTLELGDSALYLCASSGGTSGNTDTQYFGPGTRLTVL.

The rearrangement uses TRBV6-5 and TRBJ2-7; 8 bases align to TRBD2. The CDR3 covers 13 residues. The junction had 5 bases not matched to a gene; V was cut back by 6 bases and J by 4 bases. The germline V gene has CDR1 MNHEY and CDR2 SVGAGI. CDR3 nucleotides: TGTGCCAGCAGACGAGGACTAGCATACGAGCAGTACTTC. Residues: CASRRGLAYEQYF.

CDR3 coding DNA: TGTGCCAGCAGTTATACGGGGGAGACTAATGAAAAACTGTTTTTT. Translation gives CASSYTGETNEKLFF. V and J are TRBV6-9 and TRBJ1-4, with D perhaps TRBD1 (5 bases). Germline V gene lookup returns CDR1 MNHGY and CDR2 SVAAGI. This CDR3 comprises 15 residues. V was pared by 2 bases and J by 2 bases, with 9 bases between.

This clone was observed a handful of times. The genes are TRBV4-1 and TRBJ2-7; the match to TRBD2 covers 9 bases. The CDR3 has 16 amino acids. With 0 bases clipped from V and 1 base from J, the junction kept 4 bases outside the gene matches. Per germline, CDR1 MGHRA and CDR2 YSYEKL. CDR3 DNA sequence: TGCGCCAGCAGCCAAGATGGGGGACTAGCATCCTACGAGCAGTACTTC. Translating gives CASSQDGGLASYEQYF.